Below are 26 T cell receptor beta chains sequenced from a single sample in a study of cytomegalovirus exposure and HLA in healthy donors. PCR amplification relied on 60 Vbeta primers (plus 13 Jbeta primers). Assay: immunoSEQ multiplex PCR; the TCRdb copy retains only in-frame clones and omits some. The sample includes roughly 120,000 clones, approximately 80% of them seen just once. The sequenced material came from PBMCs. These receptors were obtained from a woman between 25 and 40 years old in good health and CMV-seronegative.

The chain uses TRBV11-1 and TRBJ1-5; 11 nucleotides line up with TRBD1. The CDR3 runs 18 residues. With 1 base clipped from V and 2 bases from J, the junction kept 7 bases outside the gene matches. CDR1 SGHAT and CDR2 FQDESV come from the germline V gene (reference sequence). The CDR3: CASSLDEGQGAGNQPQHF. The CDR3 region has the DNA TGTGCCAGCAGCTTAGATGAAGGACAGGGGGCCGGCAATCAGCCCCAGCATTTT.

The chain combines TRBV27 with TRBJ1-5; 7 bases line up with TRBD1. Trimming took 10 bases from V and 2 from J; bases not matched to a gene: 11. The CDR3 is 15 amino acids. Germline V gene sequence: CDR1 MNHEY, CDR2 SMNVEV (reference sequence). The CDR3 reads CATSRGVGGNQPQHF. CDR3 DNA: TGTGCCACGTCCAGGGGGGTGGGAGGCAATCAGCCCCAGCATTTT.

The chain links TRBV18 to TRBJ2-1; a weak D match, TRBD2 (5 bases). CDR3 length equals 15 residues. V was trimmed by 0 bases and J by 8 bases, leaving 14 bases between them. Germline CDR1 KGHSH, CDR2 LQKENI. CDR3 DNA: TGTGCCAGCTCACCACCTAGCGCCCCTCGAGATGAGCAGTTCTTC. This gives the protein CASSPPSAPRDEQFF.

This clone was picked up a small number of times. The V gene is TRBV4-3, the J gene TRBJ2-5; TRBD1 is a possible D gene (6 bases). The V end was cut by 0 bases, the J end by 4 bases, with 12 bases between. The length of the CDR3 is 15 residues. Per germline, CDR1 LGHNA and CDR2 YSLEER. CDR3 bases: TGCGCCAGCAGCCAAGATCAGGGGCAATTAGAGACCCAGTACTTC. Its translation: CASSQDQGQLETQYF.

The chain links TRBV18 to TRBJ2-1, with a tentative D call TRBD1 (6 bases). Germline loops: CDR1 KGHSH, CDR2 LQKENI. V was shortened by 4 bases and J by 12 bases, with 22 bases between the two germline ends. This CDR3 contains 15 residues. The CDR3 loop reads CASSLLGQLEYGQFF. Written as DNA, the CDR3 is TGTGCCAGCTCACTATTAGGACAGCTAGAATATGGGCAGTTCTTC.

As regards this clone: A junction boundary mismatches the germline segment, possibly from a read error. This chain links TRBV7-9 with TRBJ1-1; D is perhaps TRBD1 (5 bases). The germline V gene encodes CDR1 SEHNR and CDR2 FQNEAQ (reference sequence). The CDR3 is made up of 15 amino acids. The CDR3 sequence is CSSSLGGGENTEAFF. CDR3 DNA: TGTTCCAGCAGCTTAGGTGGAGGGGAGAACACTGAAGCTTTCTTT.

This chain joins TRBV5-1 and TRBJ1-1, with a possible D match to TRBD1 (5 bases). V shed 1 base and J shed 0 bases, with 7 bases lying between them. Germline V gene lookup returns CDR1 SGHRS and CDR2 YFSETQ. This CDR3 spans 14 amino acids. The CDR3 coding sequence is TGCGCCAGCAGCTTGTCGGGGGTGAACACTGAAGCTTTCTTT. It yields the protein CASSLSGVNTEAFF.

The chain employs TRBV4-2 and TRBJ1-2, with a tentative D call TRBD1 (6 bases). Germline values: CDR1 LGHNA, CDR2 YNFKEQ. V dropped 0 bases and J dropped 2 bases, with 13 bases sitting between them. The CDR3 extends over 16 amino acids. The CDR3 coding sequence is TGTGCCAGCAGCCAAGATGCCGGGGGGCCGAACTATGGCTACACCTTC. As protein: CASSQDAGGPNYGYTF.

CDR3 nucleotides: TGTGCCAGCAGCTTAGCCACGGTCCCTGAAGCTTTCTTT. This codes for CASSLATVPEAFF. The chain has TRBV7-9 and TRBJ1-1, with unresolved D. This CDR3 is 13 amino acids long. V was cut by 0 bases and J by 6 bases, with 8 bases left in between. Germline-derived CDR1 and CDR2 are SEHNR and FQNEAQ (reference sequence).

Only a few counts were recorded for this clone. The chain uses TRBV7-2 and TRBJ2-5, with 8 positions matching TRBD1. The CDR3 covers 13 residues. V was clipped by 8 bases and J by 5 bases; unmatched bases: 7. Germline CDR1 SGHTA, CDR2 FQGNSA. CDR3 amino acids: CASRDRGGETQYF. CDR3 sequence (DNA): TGTGCCAGCCGAGACAGGGGCGGGGAGACCCAGTACTTC.

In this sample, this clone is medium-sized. As DNA, the CDR3 is TGTGCCACCTCTGACAGGGCCAAATGGGACACTGAAGCTTTCTTT. It encodes CATSDRAKWDTEAFF. The rearrangement joins TRBV19 to TRBJ1-1; 7 nucleotides line up with TRBD1. V lost 10 bases, J lost 3 bases, and 14 bases stayed unmatched. The length of the CDR3 is 15 residues. Germline values: CDR1 LNHDA, CDR2 SQIVND (reference sequence). Filled out from reference TRBV19 and TRBJ1-1, the complete variable domain reads DGGITQSPKYLFRKEGQNVTLSCEQNLNHDAMYWYRQDPGQGLRLIYYSQIVNDFQKGDIAEGYSVSREKKESFPLTVTSAQKNPTAFYLCATSDRAKWDTEAFFGQGTRLTVV.

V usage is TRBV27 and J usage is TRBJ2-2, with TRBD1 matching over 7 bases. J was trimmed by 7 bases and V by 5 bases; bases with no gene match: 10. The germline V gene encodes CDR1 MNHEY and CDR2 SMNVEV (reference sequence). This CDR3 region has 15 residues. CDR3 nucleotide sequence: TGTGCCAGCAGTCCACGACAGGGAACGAGCGGGGAGCTGTTTTTT. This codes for CASSPRQGTSGELFF.

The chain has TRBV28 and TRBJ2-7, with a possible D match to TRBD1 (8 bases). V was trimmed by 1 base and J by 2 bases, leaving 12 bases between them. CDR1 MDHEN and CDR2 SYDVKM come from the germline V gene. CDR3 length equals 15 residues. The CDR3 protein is CASSLYRGGPYEQYF. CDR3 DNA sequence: TGTGCCAGCAGTTTATACAGGGGGGGTCCCTACGAGCAGTACTTC.

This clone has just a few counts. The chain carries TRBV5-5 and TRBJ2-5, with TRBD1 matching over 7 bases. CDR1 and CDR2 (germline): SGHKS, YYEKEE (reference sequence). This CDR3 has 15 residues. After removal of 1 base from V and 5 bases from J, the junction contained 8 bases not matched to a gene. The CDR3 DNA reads TGTGCCAGCAGCTTGACCAGAGGGGGCGTCGAGACCCAGTACTTC. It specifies CASSLTRGGVETQYF.

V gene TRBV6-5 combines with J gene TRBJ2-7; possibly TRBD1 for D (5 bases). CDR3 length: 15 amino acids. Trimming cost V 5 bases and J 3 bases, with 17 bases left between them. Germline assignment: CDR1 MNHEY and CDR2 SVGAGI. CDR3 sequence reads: CASSTRRKGNYEQYF. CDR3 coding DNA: TGTGCCAGCAGTACCCGCCGTAAGGGGAACTACGAGCAGTACTTC.

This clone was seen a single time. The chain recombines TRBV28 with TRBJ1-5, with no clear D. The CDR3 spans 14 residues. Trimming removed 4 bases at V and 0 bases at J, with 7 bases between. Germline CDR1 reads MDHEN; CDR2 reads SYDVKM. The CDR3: CASSWQNSNQPQHF. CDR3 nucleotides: TGTGCCAGCAGTTGGCAGAATAGCAATCAGCCCCAGCATTTT.

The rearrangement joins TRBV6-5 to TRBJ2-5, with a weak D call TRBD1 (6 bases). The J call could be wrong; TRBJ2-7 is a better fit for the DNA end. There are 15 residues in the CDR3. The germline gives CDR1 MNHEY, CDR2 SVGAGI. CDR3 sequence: CASSQVTGSTYEQYF. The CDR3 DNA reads TGTGCCAGCAGTCAAGTAACAGGGTCAACCTACGAGCAGTACTTC.

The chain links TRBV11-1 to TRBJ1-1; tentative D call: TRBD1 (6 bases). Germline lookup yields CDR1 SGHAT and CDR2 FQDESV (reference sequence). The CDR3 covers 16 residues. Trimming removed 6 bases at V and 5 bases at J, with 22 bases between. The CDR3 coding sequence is TGTGCCAGCAGTCGCCTCCCGGCGGGGGGCCGAACTGAAGCTTTCTTT. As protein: CASSRLPAGGRTEAFF.

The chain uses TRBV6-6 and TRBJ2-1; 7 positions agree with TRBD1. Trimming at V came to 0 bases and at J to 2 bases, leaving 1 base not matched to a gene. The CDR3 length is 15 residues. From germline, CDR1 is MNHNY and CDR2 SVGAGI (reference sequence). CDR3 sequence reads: CASSYSGTAYNEQFF. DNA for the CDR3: TGTGCCAGCAGTTACTCCGGGACAGCCTACAATGAGCAGTTCTTC.

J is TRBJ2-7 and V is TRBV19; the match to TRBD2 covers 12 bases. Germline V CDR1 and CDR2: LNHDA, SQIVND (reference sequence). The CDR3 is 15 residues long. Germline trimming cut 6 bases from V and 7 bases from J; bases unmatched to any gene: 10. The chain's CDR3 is CASSLGLAGPGEQYF. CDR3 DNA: TGTGCCAGTAGCCTGGGACTAGCGGGCCCTGGGGAGCAGTACTTC.

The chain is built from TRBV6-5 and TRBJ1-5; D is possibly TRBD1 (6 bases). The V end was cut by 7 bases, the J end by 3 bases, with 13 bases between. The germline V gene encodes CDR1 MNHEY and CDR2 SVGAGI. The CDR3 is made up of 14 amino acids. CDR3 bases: TGTGCCAGCAAAGAACAGGGTTTCAATCAGCCCCAGCATTTT. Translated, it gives CASKEQGFNQPQHF.

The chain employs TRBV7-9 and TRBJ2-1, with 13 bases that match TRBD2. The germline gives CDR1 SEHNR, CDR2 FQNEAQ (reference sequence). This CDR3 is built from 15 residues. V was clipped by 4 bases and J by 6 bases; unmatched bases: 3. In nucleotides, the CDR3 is TGTGCCAGCAGCTCGGGACTAGCGGGACTCAATGAGCAGTTCTTC. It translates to CASSSGLAGLNEQFF.

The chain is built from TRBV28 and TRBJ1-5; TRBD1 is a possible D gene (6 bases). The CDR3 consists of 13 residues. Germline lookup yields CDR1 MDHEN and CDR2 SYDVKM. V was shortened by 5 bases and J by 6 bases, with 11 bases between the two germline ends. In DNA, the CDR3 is TGTGCCAGCAGTCGGACAGATAGTCAGCCCCAGCATTTT. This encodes CASSRTDSQPQHF.

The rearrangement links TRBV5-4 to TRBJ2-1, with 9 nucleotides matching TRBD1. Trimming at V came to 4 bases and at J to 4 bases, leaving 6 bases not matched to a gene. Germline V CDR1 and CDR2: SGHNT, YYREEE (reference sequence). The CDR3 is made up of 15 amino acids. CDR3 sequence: CASSLRDRVYNEQFF. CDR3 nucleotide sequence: TGTGCCAGCAGCCTCCGGGACAGGGTTTACAATGAGCAGTTCTTC.

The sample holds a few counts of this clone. The CDR3 region is CASSPWASYGYTF. The CDR3 DNA reads as TGTGCCAGCAGCCCGTGGGCCTCCTATGGCTACACCTTC. The chain carries TRBV7-9 and TRBJ1-2; D uncertain. This CDR3 contains 13 residues. Germline V CDR1 and CDR2: SEHNR, FQNEAQ (reference sequence). V lost 5 bases and J lost 4, with 11 bases in between.

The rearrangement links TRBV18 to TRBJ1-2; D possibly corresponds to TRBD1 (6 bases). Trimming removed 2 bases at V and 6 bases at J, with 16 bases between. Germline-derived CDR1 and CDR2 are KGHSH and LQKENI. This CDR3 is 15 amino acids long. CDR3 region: CASSPGNRVFDGYTF. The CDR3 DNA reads TGTGCCAGCTCACCAGGGAACAGGGTCTTTGATGGCTACACCTTC.